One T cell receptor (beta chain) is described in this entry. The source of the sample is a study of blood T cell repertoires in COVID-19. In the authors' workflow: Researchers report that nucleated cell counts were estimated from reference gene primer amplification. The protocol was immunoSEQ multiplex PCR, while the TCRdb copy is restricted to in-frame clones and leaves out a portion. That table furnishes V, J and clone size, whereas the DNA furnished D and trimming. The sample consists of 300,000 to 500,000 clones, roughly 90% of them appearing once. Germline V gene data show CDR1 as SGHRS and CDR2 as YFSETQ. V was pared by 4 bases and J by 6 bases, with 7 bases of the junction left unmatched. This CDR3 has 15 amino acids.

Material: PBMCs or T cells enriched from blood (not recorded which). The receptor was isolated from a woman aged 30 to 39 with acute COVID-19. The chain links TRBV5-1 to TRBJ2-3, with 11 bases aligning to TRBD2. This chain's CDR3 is CASSGTSGNVDTQYF. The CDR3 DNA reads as TGCGCCAGCAGCGGGACTAGCGGAAACGTGGATACGCAGTATTTT.